Below, 20 T cell receptor beta chains from the same sample are listed, as sequenced in a study of T cells after yellow fever vaccination. MiXCR was run by TCRdb on the 5' RACE reads, yielding one entry per CDR3 protein. Counted here are approximately 350,000 distinct CDR3 sequences, about 9.9% occurring once; the ten biggest clones make up more than 15%. Specimen: PBMCs, collected on the day of the first yellow fever vaccination. The receptor source for this set is a man between 18 and 35 years old who received the YFV17D yellow fever vaccine.

This chain uses TRBV12-3 or TRBV12-4 with TRBJ2-7, with TRBD1 identical over 7 bases. Trimming removed 6 bases from V and 6 bases from J; junction bases left unmatched: 8. This CDR3 has 13 residues. This CDR3 reads CASSYGTDGEQYV. The CDR3 coding sequence is TGTGCCAGCAGCTACGGGACAGACGGCGAGCAGTACGTC.

This clonotype came up a few times. V usage is TRBV7-3 and J usage is TRBJ2-2, with D perhaps TRBD1 (6 bases). Germline values: CDR1 SGHTA, CDR2 FQGTGA. This CDR3 region has 15 residues. V lost 2 bases and J 6 bases, leaving 13 bases between the germline ends. The CDR3 protein is CASSLSGDTAGELFF. Written as DNA, the CDR3 is TGTGCCAGCAGCTTATCAGGGGATACCGCCGGGGAGCTGTTTTTT.

This chain joins TRBV19 and TRBJ1-5, with no clear D. Germline CDR1 reads LNHDA; CDR2 reads SQIVND (reference sequence). V was shortened by 0 bases and J by 0 bases, with 15 bases between the two germline ends. The CDR3 covers 18 residues. CDR3 protein: CASSIDKEGRDSNQPQHF. As DNA, the CDR3 is TGTGCCAGTAGTATAGATAAAGAGGGCAGAGATAGCAATCAGCCCCAGCATTTT.

CDR3 residues: CASSHHPGDTEAFF. The CDR3 coding sequence is TGCGCCAGCAGCCATCACCCGGGAGACACTGAAGCTTTCTTT. The chain uses TRBV4-3 and TRBJ1-1, with D uncertain. The CDR3 has 14 amino acids. From germline, CDR1 is LGHNA and CDR2 YSLEER. The V end was cut by 3 bases, the J end by 3 bases, with 11 bases between.

The table lists this clonotype with many counts. The chain carries TRBV2 and TRBJ1-2; unclear D gene. V lost 7 bases and J lost 4, with 22 bases in between. The CDR3 has 16 amino acids. Germline values: CDR1 SNHLY, CDR2 FYNNEI. CDR3 nucleotide sequence: TGTGCCAGCACTTCGCCGAGAGACCCGGGCAGCTATGGCTACACCTTC. It translates to CASTSPRDPGSYGYTF. The variable domain in full, with the rest retrieved from reference TRBV2 and TRBJ1-2, is EPEVTQTPSHQVTQMGQEVILRCVPISNHLYFYWYRQILGQKVEFLVSFYNNEISEKSEIFDDQFSVERPDGSNFTLKIRSTKLEDSAMYFCASTSPRDPGSYGYTFGSGTRLTVV.

This clonotype was seen more than once but under ten times. The chain is built from TRBV13 and TRBJ2-4, with D possibly TRBD2 on 6 matching bases. Trimming left V 6 bases short and J 6 bases short, with 18 bases between. The germline V gene encodes CDR1 PRHDT and CDR2 FYEKMQ (reference sequence). The CDR3 runs 15 residues. CDR3 in DNA: TGTGCCAGCAGAAGAAGCGGGTCTGCGGGAAACATTCAGTACTTC. It encodes CASRRSGSAGNIQYF.

The chain recombines TRBV7-9 with TRBJ2-1; weak D call: TRBD1 (5 bases). CDR3 length: 16 residues. Between the trimmed V and J ends, which lost 3 bases and 0 bases, there was a span of 12 bases. Per the germline V gene, CDR1 is SEHNR and CDR2 is FQNEAQ (reference sequence). The CDR3 coding sequence is TGTGCCAGCAGCTTGGTAGGGGCGAGCTCCTACAATGAGCAGTTCTTC. Translating gives CASSLVGASSYNEQFF.

This clonotype was detected a few times. The chain joins TRBV12-3 or TRBV12-4 to TRBJ2-5; 11 bases match TRBD1. Trimming removed 6 bases from V and 1 base from J; junction bases left unmatched: 7. The CDR3 consists of 16 residues. The CDR3 DNA is TGTGCCAGCAGCCTCGGGACAGGGGGTTCCCAAGAGACCCAGTACTTC. Translation: CASSLGTGGSQETQYF.

This clonotype was seen ten or more times. The chain has TRBV6-2 or TRBV6-3 and TRBJ1-5; the match to TRBD1 covers 8 bases. The germline V gene has CDR1 MNHEY and CDR2 SVGEGT. This CDR3 contains 14 residues. J was trimmed by 7 bases and V by 8 bases; bases with no gene match: 10. CDR3 sequence: CASRTTGGSQPQHF. CDR3 nucleotide sequence: TGTGCCAGCCGAACTACAGGGGGTAGCCAGCCCCAGCATTTT.

For the CDR3, the DNA is TGTGCCAGCAGCTCCCAGGCAGCAACTTGGTTTGGACAGCCCCAGCATTTT. This translates into CASSSQAATWFGQPQHF. The rearrangement links TRBV7-6 to TRBJ1-5; no reliable D call. Between the trimmed V and J ends, which lost 4 bases and 7 bases, there was a span of 23 bases. This CDR3 is 17 amino acids long. The germline V gene encodes CDR1 SGHVS and CDR2 FNYEAQ.

The chain has TRBV18 and TRBJ1-3; TRBD1 is a possible D gene (6 bases). Germline V gene data show CDR1 as KGHSH and CDR2 as LQKENI. The CDR3 loop spans 15 amino acids. The V end was cut by 3 bases, the J end by 2 bases, with 11 bases between. CDR3: CASSPQGGTGNTIYF. In DNA, the CDR3 is TGTGCCAGCTCACCGCAAGGGGGGACTGGAAACACCATATATTTT.

The V and J genes are TRBV30 and TRBJ2-2; tentative D call: TRBD2 (5 bases). The CDR3 sequence is 13 residues long. Germline V lookup: CDR1 GTSNPN, CDR2 SVGIG (reference sequence). Trimming pared 4 bases from V and 1 base from J, leaving 7 bases between. Here the CDR3 DNA reads TGTGCCTGGACGGACTTGAACACCGGGGAGCTGTTTTTT. This sequence encodes CAWTDLNTGELFF.

This clonotype was counted many times. V and J are TRBV6-5 and TRBJ2-5; a weak D match, TRBD1 (7 bases). This CDR3 is 18 amino acids long. The germline V gene has CDR1 MNHEY and CDR2 SVGAGI. The V and J ends lost 0 bases and 5 bases respectively, with 22 bases between them. The CDR3 DNA follows: TGTGCCAGCAGTTACTCGAATCCGGCAGGGGGGATTAAGGAGACCCAGTACTTC. Encoded protein: CASSYSNPAGGIKETQYF.

This clonotype was detected a few times. The chain joins TRBV5-4 to TRBJ2-7; D gene uncertain. CDR3 length: 14 amino acids. Germline V lookup: CDR1 SGHNT, CDR2 YYREEE (reference sequence). The V gene lost 7 bases and the J gene lost 0 bases, with 14 bases spanning the gap. The CDR3 sequence: CASSTAPYSYEQYV. The CDR3 DNA sequence: TGTGCCAGCTCTACGGCGCCGTACTCCTACGAGCAGTACGTC.

This clonotype was seen only a few times. This sequence joins TRBV5-1 and TRBJ2-3; the D call may be TRBD1 or TRBD2 (5 bases each). Trimming took 3 bases from V and 4 from J, leaving 18 bases between them. The CDR3 totals 16 residues. CDR1 and CDR2 from the germline V gene are SGHRS and YFSETQ. DNA of the CDR3: TGCGCCAGCAGCTCCGGACTTACCGTGGGGGCAGATACGCAGTATTTT. It translates to CASSSGLTVGADTQYF. Full variable domain (outside the CDR3, taken from reference TRBV5-1 and TRBJ2-3): KAGVTQTPRYLIKTRGQQVTLSCSPISGHRSVSWYQQTPGQGLQFLFEYFSETQRNKGNFPGRFSGRQFSNSRSEMNVSTLELGDSALYLCASSSGLTVGADTQYFGPGTRLTVL.

CDR3 DNA sequence: TGCGCCAGCAGCTTGGCCGGTCGCGGGGGGTCAGATACGCAGTATTTT. Residues: CASSLAGRGGSDTQYF. The rearrangement links TRBV5-1 to TRBJ2-3; 8 bases agree with TRBD2. CDR1 and CDR2 from the germline V gene are SGHRS and YFSETQ. This CDR3 is 16 amino acids long. V was clipped by 0 bases and J by 4 bases; unmatched bases: 7.

The rearrangement joins TRBV24-1 to TRBJ2-1; 11 bases align to TRBD2. The germline CDR1 and CDR2 sequences are KGHDR and SFDVKD. The CDR3 totals 15 residues. Trimming at V came to 3 bases and at J to 5 bases, leaving 2 bases not matched to a gene. CDR3 DNA: TGTGCCACCAGTGATCTAGCGGGGGGCCACAATGAGCAGTTCTTC. Translated: CATSDLAGGHNEQFF.

The chain joins TRBV4-1 to TRBJ1-2; 8 bases match TRBD1. The CDR3 has 18 residues. CDR1 is MGHRA and CDR2 is YSYEKL in the germline V gene. V gave up 1 base and J gave up 3 bases; unmatched junction bases: 13. Here the CDR3 DNA reads TGCGCCAGCAGCCAAGGAAAGGGACGACAGGGGAGGGACTATGGCTACACCTTC. Its protein is CASSQGKGRQGRDYGYTF.

This chain connects TRBV18 to TRBJ1-5; D is unresolved. The CDR3 covers 13 residues. Germline V lookup: CDR1 KGHSH, CDR2 LQKENI. The ends were cut back, 3 bases at V and 3 bases at J, with 6 bases in the middle. The CDR3: CASSPGYNQPQHF. CDR3 nucleotide sequence: TGTGCCAGCTCACCGGGATACAATCAGCCCCAGCATTTT.

In DNA, the CDR3 is TGTGCCAGCAGTTACTCTATAGGGTGGGGTTTCACCTTC. This translates into CASSYSIGWGFTF. The chain uses TRBV6-5 and TRBJ1-2; no clear D gene. V was clipped by 0 bases and J by 13 bases, with 15 bases between them. Germline V gene sequence: CDR1 MNHEY, CDR2 SVGAGI. The CDR3 covers 13 residues.